This T cell receptor (beta chain) was sequenced during a study of post-analysis software for immune sequencing data. The overall study: Relapsing-remitting, secondary progressive and progressive-relapsing multiple sclerosis courses were included.

The study's findings and limits: About 5 TRBV segments (TRBV5-6, TRBV5-1 and TRBV20-1 among them) occurred more frequently in patients than in controls. Controls showed significantly higher normalized Chao1 diversity than did multiple sclerosis patients. Samples prepared in the same batch strongly co-clustered by F measure.

As concerns this clonotype: No antigen is known for it.

Each TCR beta cDNA library carried unique molecular identifiers. A single record per CDR3 protein comes from TCRdb applying MiXCR to the PCR reads. The sample yields fewer than 550,000 distinct CDR3 sequences, around 34% seen once. The V segment lost 2 bases and the J segment 10 bases; nucleotides outside the gene matches: 6. Germline CDR1 is SGHAT and CDR2 is FQNNGV. This CDR3 region has 15 residues. The clonotype comes from a girl younger than 18 with multiple sclerosis. This chain connects TRBV11-2 to TRBJ2-1, with 12 bases that match TRBD2. Material for sequencing was blood. CDR3 amino acids: CASSLNPSGGEEQFF. The CDR3 bases are TGTGCCAGCAGCTTAAATCCTAGCGGGGGGGAGGAGCAGTTCTTC.